The rows below give T cell receptor beta chains drawn from one sample of a study of blood T cell repertoires in COVID-19. Sequencing used immunoSEQ multiplex PCR; TCRdb keeps in-frame clones, though not all of them. The sample records around 220,000 clones, 70% to 85% being singletons. Specimen: peripheral blood. All receptors derive from a woman of 80 years or more with COVID-19, enrolled during active disease. Each CDR3 is given with its conserved first and last residue. The D gene is left open where the match is weak. Clone size, where shown, is once, few, many, or a class for clones that have expanded.

v_call: TRBV3-1/TRBV3-2
d_call: .
j_call: TRBJ1-3
clone_size: few
cdr3_aa: CASSQVRTDGGNTIYF
cdr3_nt: TGTGCCAGCAGCCAAGTGCGGACAGACGGTGGAAACACCATATATTTT

v_call: TRBV18
d_call: TRBD1
j_call: TRBJ1-2
clone_size: .
cdr3_aa: CASSPTGGVDGYTF
cdr3_nt: TGTGCCAGCTCTCCCACAGGGGGCGTAGATGGCTACACCTTC

v_call: TRBV25-1
d_call: TRBD1
j_call: TRBJ2-7
clone_size: .
cdr3_aa: CASSVWNRDRGLYEQYF
cdr3_nt: TGTGCCAGCAGTGTATGGAACCGGGACAGGGGGCTGTACGAGCAGTACTTC

v_call: TRBV12-3/TRBV12-4
d_call: TRBD1
j_call: TRBJ1-5
clone_size: .
cdr3_aa: CASSTGGNQPQHF
cdr3_nt: TGTGCCAGCAGTACAGGGGGCAATCAGCCCCAGCATTTT

v_call: TRBV7-8
d_call: .
j_call: TRBJ2-2
clone_size: .
cdr3_aa: CASSLGQNGELFF
cdr3_nt: TGTGCCAGCAGCTTAGGTCAAAACGGGGAGCTGTTTTTT

v_call: TRBV3-1/TRBV3-2
d_call: TRBD1
j_call: TRBJ2-7
clone_size: .
cdr3_aa: CASSQTDRYEQYF
cdr3_nt: TGTGCCAGCAGCCAGACGGACAGGTACGAGCAGTACTTC

v_call: TRBV5-1
d_call: TRBD1
j_call: TRBJ2-5
clone_size: .
cdr3_aa: CASSTQPQGSQETQYF
cdr3_nt: TGCGCCAGCAGCACCCAACCACAGGGGTCCCAAGAGACCCAGTACTTC

v_call: TRBV7-2
d_call: .
j_call: TRBJ1-1
clone_size: .
cdr3_aa: CASSLYSGQLNTEAFF
cdr3_nt: TGTGCCAGCAGCTTATACTCTGGGCAGCTGAACACTGAAGCTTTCTTT

v_call: TRBV5-1
d_call: TRBD2
j_call: TRBJ2-1
clone_size: .
cdr3_aa: CASSIRGGARTPSSYNEQFF
cdr3_nt: TGCGCCAGCAGCATCCGGGGGGGTGCGAGAACCCCTAGCTCCTACAATGAGCAGTTCTTC

v_call: TRBV6-5
d_call: .
j_call: TRBJ2-1
clone_size: .
cdr3_aa: CASSYSRLFPEQFF
cdr3_nt: TGTGCCAGCAGTTACTCCCGACTCTTCCCTGAGCAGTTCTTC

v_call: TRBV18
d_call: .
j_call: TRBJ1-1
clone_size: .
cdr3_aa: CASSPSRQGNTEAFF
cdr3_nt: TGTGCCAGCTCACCATCGAGGCAGGGAAACACTGAAGCTTTCTTT

v_call: TRBV3-1/TRBV3-2
d_call: .
j_call: TRBJ2-7
clone_size: .
cdr3_aa: CASSQELRGPYEQYF
cdr3_nt: TGTGCCAGCAGCCAAGAGTTGCGGGGGCCCTACGAGCAGTACTTC

v_call: TRBV20-1
d_call: TRBD1
j_call: TRBJ2-7
clone_size: .
cdr3_aa: CSASFSGTGVSYEQYF
cdr3_nt: TGCAGTGCTAGTTTTTCCGGGACAGGGGTCTCCTACGAGCAGTACTTC

v_call: TRBV15
d_call: .
j_call: TRBJ2-5
clone_size: .
cdr3_aa: CATSREGRTETQYF
cdr3_nt: TGTGCCACCAGCAGAGAAGGGAGGACAGAGACCCAGTACTTC

v_call: TRBV7-6
d_call: TRBD1
j_call: TRBJ1-2
clone_size: .
cdr3_aa: CASSPDRENYGYTF
cdr3_nt: TGTGCCAGCAGCCCTGACAGGGAGAACTATGGCTACACCTTC

v_call: TRBV3-1/TRBV3-2
d_call: .
j_call: TRBJ1-1
clone_size: .
cdr3_aa: CASSPAMNTEAFF
cdr3_nt: TGTGCCAGCAGCCCTGCTATGAACACTGAAGCTTTCTTT

v_call: TRBV3-1/TRBV3-2
d_call: .
j_call: TRBJ1-5
clone_size: .
cdr3_aa: CASRRWTAGNQPQHF
cdr3_nt: TGTGCCAGCAGACGCTGGACAGCAGGCAATCAGCCCCAGCATTTT

v_call: TRBV19
d_call: .
j_call: TRBJ2-7
clone_size: .
cdr3_aa: CASSTRQAMSSYEQYF
cdr3_nt: TGTGCCAGTAGTACACGACAGGCCATGTCCTCCTACGAGCAGTACTTC

v_call: TRBV5-4
d_call: .
j_call: TRBJ2-1
clone_size: .
cdr3_aa: CASRDGGRSYNEQFF
cdr3_nt: TGTGCCAGCAGGGACGGTGGGAGGTCCTACAATGAGCAGTTCTTC

v_call: TRBV5-5
d_call: .
j_call: TRBJ1-5
clone_size: .
cdr3_aa: CASSLVSSSNQPQHF
cdr3_nt: TGTGCCAGCAGCTTGGTGTCTTCTAGCAATCAGCCCCAGCATTTT

v_call: TRBV4-1
d_call: .
j_call: TRBJ2-7
clone_size: .
cdr3_aa: CASSQDLSGQKPSYEQYF
cdr3_nt: TGCGCCAGCAGCCAAGATCTAAGTGGACAGAAGCCCTCCTACGAGCAGTACTTC

v_call: TRBV10-3
d_call: TRBD1
j_call: TRBJ2-6
clone_size: .
cdr3_aa: CAIRSTGGAYSGANVLTF
cdr3_nt: TGTGCCATCAGATCGACAGGGGGAGCCTACTCTGGGGCCAACGTCCTGACTTTC

v_call: TRBV5-6
d_call: .
j_call: TRBJ2-3
clone_size: .
cdr3_aa: CASSLGTQSTDTQYF
cdr3_nt: TGTGCCAGCAGCTTGGGGACTCAAAGCACTGATACGCAGTATTTT

v_call: TRBV18
d_call: .
j_call: TRBJ1-4
clone_size: .
cdr3_aa: CASSLAVSLDEKLFF
cdr3_nt: TGTGCCAGCTCCCTCGCAGTCTCGTTGGATGAAAAACTGTTTTTT

v_call: TRBV5-1
d_call: TRBD1
j_call: TRBJ2-7
clone_size: few
cdr3_aa: CASSTPGQGATEQYF
cdr3_nt: TGCGCCAGCAGCACGCCGGGACAGGGGGCTACCGAGCAGTACTTC

v_call: TRBV2
d_call: .
j_call: TRBJ1-1
clone_size: .
cdr3_aa: CASSRRGTEAFF
cdr3_nt: TGTGCCAGCTCCAGAAGAGGCACTGAAGCTTTCTTT